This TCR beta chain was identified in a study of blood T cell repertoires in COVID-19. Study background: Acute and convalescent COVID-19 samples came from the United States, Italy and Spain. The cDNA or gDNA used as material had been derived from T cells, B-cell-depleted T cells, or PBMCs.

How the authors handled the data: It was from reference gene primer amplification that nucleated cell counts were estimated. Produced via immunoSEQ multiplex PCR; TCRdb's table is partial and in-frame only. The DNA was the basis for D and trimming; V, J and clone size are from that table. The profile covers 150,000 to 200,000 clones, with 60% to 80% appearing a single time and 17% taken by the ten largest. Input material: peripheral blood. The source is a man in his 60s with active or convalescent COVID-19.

CDR3 nucleotide sequence: TGTGCCAGCAGCCGGGGTGGGCCCCCCATCCACGAGCAGTACTTC. Translation: CASSRGGPPIHEQYF. The chain is built from TRBV7-9 and TRBJ2-7; TRBD2 is a possible D gene (5 bases). V gave up 5 bases and J gave up 5 bases, with 19 bases separating them. Germline CDR1 and CDR2: SEHNR and FQNEAQ (reference sequence). This CDR3 comprises 15 residues.